The entry below gives a single TCR beta chain sequence along with its context. Researchers ran the PCR with 60 Vbeta and 13 Jbeta primers. TCRdb keeps only in-frame clones here, not all; method: immunoSEQ multiplex PCR. The sample lists 150,000 to 200,000 clones, around 79% occurring once. The CDR3 loop spans 14 amino acids. Germline CDR1 is SGHTA and CDR2 is FQGNSA. Trimming at V came to 3 bases and at J to 8 bases, leaving 9 bases not matched to a gene. The sample is drawn from a study of cytomegalovirus exposure and HLA in healthy donors. The chain uses TRBV7-2 and TRBJ1-1, with TRBD1 matching 7 bases. The clonotype originates from a woman in her forties or fifties in good health and CMV-seropositive. Material: PBMCs. CDR3 protein: CASSFEGTVGEAFF. The CDR3 coding sequence is TGTGCCAGCAGCTTCGAGGGGACAGTGGGAGAAGCTTTCTTT.